This T cell receptor beta chain appears in the sequencing data of a study of cytomegalovirus exposure and HLA in healthy donors. 13 Jbeta primers and 60 Vbeta primers were used for the PCR. TCRdb's copy holds only in-frame clones and misses some; the assay was immunoSEQ multiplex PCR. The data hold approximately 220,000 clones, with more than 80% observed a single time. Study-level findings and limits: Using a false discovery rate of 0.05, a later analysis showed that 15,000 to 20,000 TCR beta sequences were associated with HLA alleles. Reports indicate that TCR beta sequences accurately predicted the HLA-A and HLA-B alleles of most subjects. Common viral pathogens were later found to be apparently linked to several of the most significant clusters. Excluded were some V segments that proved indistinguishable, including TRBV6-2 and TRBV6-3.

Germline values: CDR1 LNHDA, CDR2 SQIVND (reference sequence). The CDR3 loop spans 14 amino acids. The V and J ends lost 4 bases and 1 base, in that order; junction bases with no gene match: 2. A word on this clone: Its antigen is still unknown.

Sequenced sample: PBMCs. The chain is built from TRBV19 and TRBJ2-3; TRBD1 agrees at 7 bases. The TCR sequence derives from a man between 25 and 39 years old in good health and CMV-seronegative. The CDR3 protein is CASSTGQRTDTQYF. Here the CDR3 DNA reads TGTGCCAGTAGTACGGGACAGCGCACAGATACGCAGTATTTT.